The rows below give T cell receptor beta chains drawn from one sample of a study of CD8 T cells in Susac syndrome. TCRdb processed the immunoSEQ multiplex PCR reads anew with MiXCR; each CDR3 protein has one entry. Of some 120,000 distinct CDR3 sequences in the sample, 85% to 95% were seen once. Material for sequencing was CD8+ T cells from PBMCs. Receptors originate from a human donor with multiple sclerosis. Both conserved end residues are part of each CDR3. A D gene is named only where the DNA matches it firmly. The size of a clone is reported for some rows only, either as once, few or many, or as a class for expanded clones.

cdr3_length: 13; j_call: TRBJ2-7; d_call: .; v_call: TRBV3-1; clone_size: .; cdr3_nt: TGTGCCAGCAGCCAATGGAGGGGCTACGAGCAGTACTTC; cdr3_aa: CASSQWRGYEQYF
cdr3_length: 15; j_call: TRBJ2-1; d_call: TRBD2; v_call: TRBV2; clone_size: .; cdr3_nt: TGTGCCAGCGCTTCCGGGAGGGCTATTGCAAATGAGCAGTTCTTC; cdr3_aa: CASASGRAIANEQFF
cdr3_length: 15; j_call: TRBJ2-7; d_call: TRBD2; v_call: TRBV27; clone_size: .; cdr3_nt: TGTGCCAGCAGTTTATCACGGACTAGCGGATACGAGCAGTACTTC; cdr3_aa: CASSLSRTSGYEQYF
cdr3_length: 15; j_call: TRBJ2-1; d_call: TRBD2; v_call: TRBV3-1; clone_size: .; cdr3_nt: TGTGCCAGCAGCCGGGGACTAGCTCTTATAGATGAGCAGTTCTTC; cdr3_aa: CASSRGLALIDEQFF
cdr3_length: 15; j_call: TRBJ2-1; d_call: TRBD1; v_call: TRBV20-1; clone_size: once; cdr3_nt: TGCAGTGCCCCGGGGACAGTCAGCTCCTACAATGAGCAGTTCTTC; cdr3_aa: CSAPGTVSSYNEQFF
cdr3_length: 13; j_call: TRBJ2-2; d_call: TRBD2; v_call: TRBV9; clone_size: .; cdr3_nt: TGTGCCAGCAGCGGGGGACTACGTGGGGAGCTGTTTTTT; cdr3_aa: CASSGGLRGELFF
cdr3_length: 15; j_call: TRBJ2-7; d_call: TRBD1; v_call: TRBV6-1; clone_size: .; cdr3_nt: TGTGCCAGCAGCCAGCGACAGGGCCCCTCCTACGAGCAGTACTTC; cdr3_aa: CASSQRQGPSYEQYF
cdr3_length: 15; j_call: TRBJ1-3; d_call: TRBD1; v_call: TRBV2; clone_size: .; cdr3_nt: TGTGCCAGCAGCGCCCTTGACAGGGCGGGAAACACCATATATTTT; cdr3_aa: CASSALDRAGNTIYF
cdr3_length: 15; j_call: TRBJ2-3; d_call: .; v_call: TRBV20-1; clone_size: .; cdr3_nt: TGCAGTGCTTCTCGGTACCCAGGAACAACAGATACGCAGTATTTT; cdr3_aa: CSASRYPGTTDTQYF
cdr3_length: 15; j_call: TRBJ1-2; d_call: .; v_call: TRBV9; clone_size: .; cdr3_nt: TGTGCCAGCAGCGTTGACAGAGGGCAGGGCTATGGCTACACCTTC; cdr3_aa: CASSVDRGQGYGYTF
cdr3_length: 15; j_call: TRBJ2-3; d_call: TRBD2; v_call: TRBV9; clone_size: .; cdr3_nt: TGTGCCAGCAGCGCCAGACTAGCGGGGACAGATACGCAGTATTTT; cdr3_aa: CASSARLAGTDTQYF
cdr3_length: 13; j_call: TRBJ2-5; d_call: .; v_call: TRBV27; clone_size: .; cdr3_nt: TGTGCCAGCAGTTTTTCAGGACAAGAGACCCAGTACTTC; cdr3_aa: CASSFSGQETQYF
cdr3_length: 11; j_call: TRBJ2-7; d_call: .; v_call: TRBV20-1; clone_size: .; cdr3_nt: TGCAGTGCTCTACGTGAAGACGAGCAGTACTTC; cdr3_aa: CSALREDEQYF
cdr3_length: 17; j_call: TRBJ2-1; d_call: TRBD2; v_call: TRBV2; clone_size: .; cdr3_nt: TGTGCCAGCAGCCCCAGACTAGCGGGAGGCCGTTACAATGAGCAGTTCTTC; cdr3_aa: CASSPRLAGGRYNEQFF